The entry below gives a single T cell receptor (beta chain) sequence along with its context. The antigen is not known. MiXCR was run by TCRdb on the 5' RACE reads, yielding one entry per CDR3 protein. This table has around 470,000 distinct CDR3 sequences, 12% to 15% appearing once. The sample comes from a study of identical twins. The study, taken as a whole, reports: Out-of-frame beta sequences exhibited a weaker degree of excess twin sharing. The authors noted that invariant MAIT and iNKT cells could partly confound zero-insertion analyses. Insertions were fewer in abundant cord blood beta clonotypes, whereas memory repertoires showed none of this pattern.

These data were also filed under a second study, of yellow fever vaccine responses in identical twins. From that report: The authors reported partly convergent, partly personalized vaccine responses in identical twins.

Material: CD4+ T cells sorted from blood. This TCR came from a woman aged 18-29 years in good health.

In nucleotides, the CDR3 is TGTGCTAGTGGAACAGACCGAGCACAGACCCAGTACTTC. As protein: CASGTDRAQTQYF. V is TRBV12-5 and J is TRBJ2-5; D unresolved. The CDR3 extends over 13 amino acids. In germline, CDR1 is LGHNT, CDR2 FRNRAP. Deletions cut 6 bases from V and 6 bases from J, with 14 bases between.